This TCR beta chain was sequenced in a study of blood T cells in healthy people across ages. Regarding the study as a whole: The study found more naive CD4+ cells and higher diversity in long-lived than aged donors.

Germline-derived CDR1 and CDR2 are DFQATT and SNEGSKA (reference sequence). Germline trimming cut 3 bases from V and 3 bases from J; bases unmatched to any gene: 8. The CDR3 totals 15 residues. Combining a sample-barcoded 5' primer with a J-beta primer mix, a second PCR ran for roughly 7 to 11 cycles. Template switching added a 12-random-nucleotide identifier to every cDNA molecule. Via MiXCR, TCRdb re-called the 5' RACE reads, giving one row per CDR3 protein. The sample consists of 1,300,000 or so distinct CDR3 sequences, around 55% of them appearing once. The sample holds a few counts of this clonotype. What it recognizes is unknown.

The sequencing sample was made of blood. V gene TRBV20-1 combines with J gene TRBJ2-7; 10 nucleotides match TRBD2. The TCR comes from a man between 18 and 29 years old in good health. CDR3 nucleotide sequence: TGCAGTGCTAGTGGACTAGCGGATTCCTACTACGAGCAGTACTTC. It yields the protein CSASGLADSYYEQYF.